The sequence of this T cell receptor (beta chain) was determined in a study of blood T cell repertoires in COVID-19. About the research overall: Sample material is recorded as cDNA or gDNA derived from T cells, B-cell-depleted T cells, or PBMCs.

The germline V gene encodes CDR1 SGHDT and CDR2 YYEEEE. Trimming cost V 0 bases and J 8 bases; bases outside gene matches: 4. CDR3 length equals 13 residues. As originally analysed: The authors estimated nucleated cell counts from reference gene primer amplification. Using immunoSEQ multiplex PCR, the repertoire was profiled, and TCRdb retains in-frame clones only, with some absent. The V and J calls and the clone size are those of that table, but D and trimming were determined from the DNA. This sample has a few hundred thousand clones, with approximately 88% found just once. The receptor was isolated from a woman in her thirties or forties who had recovered from COVID-19. Material for sequencing was peripheral blood. The chain carries TRBV5-6 and TRBJ1-1; 7 nucleotides match TRBD1. CDR3 nucleotide sequence: TGTGCCAGCAGCTTGGGGCTGGACAGGGAAGCTTTCTTT. This encodes CASSLGLDREAFF.